Following are 9 T cell receptor beta chains from one sample sequenced in a study of blood T cells in healthy people across ages. Combining a sample-barcoded 5' primer with a J-beta primer mix, a second PCR ran for roughly 7 to 12 cycles. From the 5' RACE reads, TCRdb called clonotypes with MiXCR, one entry per CDR3 protein. Here the sample spans around 790,000 distinct CDR3 sequences, under 55% being singletons. The sample was blood. All receptors come from a man between 60 and 70 years old in good health.

This clonotype was seen only a few times. The CDR3: CASSQGGGDYEQYF. As DNA, the CDR3 is TGCGCCAGCAGCCAAGGCGGGGGGGACTACGAGCAGTACTTC. The rearrangement links TRBV4-3 to TRBJ2-7; 9 positions agree with TRBD2. Unmatched junction bases numbered 1, after V lost 1 base and J lost 3 bases. CDR1 LGHNA and CDR2 YSLEER come from the germline V gene. This CDR3 has 14 amino acids.

The CDR3: CASSKTGTGVEQYF. The CDR3 coding sequence is TGTGCCAGCAGCAAAACCGGGACAGGGGTCGAGCAGTACTTC. The chain has TRBV7-9 and TRBJ2-5, with 10 positions matching TRBD1. The J call may be faulty, since TRBJ2-7 better matches the DNA end. The CDR3 loop spans 14 amino acids. CDR1 is SEHNR and CDR2 is FQNEAQ in the germline V gene (reference sequence).

This chain joins TRBV20-1 and TRBJ1-2, with a weak D call TRBD1 (5 bases). CDR3 size: 13 residues. CDR1 is DFQATT, CDR2 SNEGSKA, per germline (reference sequence). V was cut by 6 bases and J by 2 bases, with 13 bases left in between. CDR3 region: CSAPVGGNYGYTF. Written as DNA, the CDR3 is TGCAGTGCCCCTGTGGGGGGGAACTATGGCTACACCTTC.

This clonotype was counted a few times. The chain has TRBV10-3 and TRBJ2-7; D might be TRBD1 (5 bases). The V end lost 0 bases, the J end lost 2 bases, and 8 bases lay between the germline ends. Germline V gene data show CDR1 as ENHRY and CDR2 as SYGVKD. The CDR3 loop spans 14 amino acids. The DNA for the CDR3 is TGTGCCATCAGTGAGTCCCAGGGCCCCTACGAGCAGTACTTC. Translated, it gives CAISESQGPYEQYF.

The V gene is TRBV6-2 or TRBV6-3, the J gene TRBJ2-7, with D hard to call. CDR3 length equals 15 residues. Trimming left V 5 bases short and J 3 bases short, with 17 bases between. CDR1 is MNHEY, CDR2 SVGEGT, per germline. The CDR3 nucleotides are TGTGCCAGCAGTGGTCAAGGTAACTTAAACTACGAGCAGTACTTC. Protein: CASSGQGNLNYEQYF.

The chain employs TRBV6-2 or TRBV6-3 and TRBJ2-7; 9 bases fit TRBD1. The junction had 10 bases not matched to a gene; V was cut back by 6 bases and J by 1 base. This CDR3 spans 16 amino acids. The germline V gene encodes CDR1 MNHEY and CDR2 SVGEGT. The CDR3: CASSAGTGYGSYEQYF. The CDR3 DNA follows: TGTGCCAGCAGCGCCGGGACAGGGTATGGTTCCTACGAGCAGTACTTC.

Regarding this clonotype: A much larger clone lies a single base off, so this may be a read error. The J gene is TRBJ2-5, the V gene TRBV25-1; 7 positions match TRBD1. The DNA end is more similar to TRBJ2-7, so the J call may be wrong. The CDR3 runs to 14 residues. Germline-derived CDR1 and CDR2 are MGHDK and SYGVNS. Here the CDR3 DNA reads TGTGCCTGCAGTGGAGACCCGACAGGGAACGAGCAGTACTTC. It codes for CACSGDPTGNEQYF.

The chain couples TRBV2 to TRBJ2-3, with unresolved D. There are 13 residues in the CDR3. Per germline, CDR1 SNHLY and CDR2 FYNNEI. Trimming took 1 base from V and 5 from J, leaving 7 bases between them. DNA of the CDR3: TGTGCCAGCAGTGAAGTTTACGGAGATACGCAGTATTTT. Translated: CASSEVYGDTQYF. Variable domain in full (rest from reference TRBV2 and TRBJ2-3): EPEVTQTPSHQVTQMGQEVILRCVPISNHLYFYWYRQILGQKVEFLVSFYNNEISEKSEIFDDQFSVERPDGSNFTLKIRSTKLEDSAMYFCASSEVYGDTQYFGPGTRLTVL.

This clonotype has more than one count but fewer than ten. The CDR3 region is CASSQDARGTEAFF. CDR3 in DNA: TGCGCCAGCAGCCAAGATGCCCGAGGCACTGAAGCTTTCTTT. The chain joins TRBV4-3 to TRBJ1-1; D gene ambiguous. The CDR3 loop spans 14 amino acids. Germline V gene lookup returns CDR1 LGHNA and CDR2 YSLEER. V shed 0 bases and J shed 4 bases, with 9 bases lying between them.